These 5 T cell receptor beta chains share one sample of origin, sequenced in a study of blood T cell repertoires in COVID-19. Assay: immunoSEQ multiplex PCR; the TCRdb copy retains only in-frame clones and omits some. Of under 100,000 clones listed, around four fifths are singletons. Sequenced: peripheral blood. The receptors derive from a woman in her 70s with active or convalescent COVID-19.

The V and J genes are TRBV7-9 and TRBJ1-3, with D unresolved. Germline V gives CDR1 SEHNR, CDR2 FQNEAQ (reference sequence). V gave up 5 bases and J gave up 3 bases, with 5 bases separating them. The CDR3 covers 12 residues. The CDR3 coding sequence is TGTGCCAGCAGCCCAGGTGGAAACACCATATATTTT. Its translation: CASSPGGNTIYF.

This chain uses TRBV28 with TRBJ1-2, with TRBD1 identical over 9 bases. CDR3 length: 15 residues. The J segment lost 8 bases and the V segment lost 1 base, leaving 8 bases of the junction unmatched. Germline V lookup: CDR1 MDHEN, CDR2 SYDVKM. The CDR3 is CASSLSVQGAGGYTF. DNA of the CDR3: TGTGCCAGCAGTTTATCTGTACAGGGGGCGGGCGGCTACACCTTC.

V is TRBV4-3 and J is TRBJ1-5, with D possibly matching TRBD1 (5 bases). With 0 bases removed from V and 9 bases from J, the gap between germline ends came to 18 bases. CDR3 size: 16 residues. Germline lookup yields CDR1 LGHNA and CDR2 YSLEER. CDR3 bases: TGCGCCAGCAGCCAAGATAGCGGGACTAAGGTTGGGCCCCAGCATTTT. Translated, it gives CASSQDSGTKVGPQHF.

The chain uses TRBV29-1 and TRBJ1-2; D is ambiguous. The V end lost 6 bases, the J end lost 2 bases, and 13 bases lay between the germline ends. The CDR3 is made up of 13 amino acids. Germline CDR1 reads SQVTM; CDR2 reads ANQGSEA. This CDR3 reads CSVGRGLNYGYTF. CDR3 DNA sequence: TGCAGCGTCGGTCGGGGTTTAAACTATGGCTACACCTTC.

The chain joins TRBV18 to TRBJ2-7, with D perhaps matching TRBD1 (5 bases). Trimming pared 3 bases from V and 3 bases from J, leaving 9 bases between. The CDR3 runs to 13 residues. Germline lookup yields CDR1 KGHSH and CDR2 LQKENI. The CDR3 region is CASSPAGNYEQYF. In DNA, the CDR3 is TGTGCCAGCTCACCCGCAGGGAACTACGAGCAGTACTTC. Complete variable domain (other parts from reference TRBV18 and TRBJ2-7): NAGVMQNPRHLVRRRGQEARLRCSPMKGHSHVYWYRQLPEEGLKFMVYLQKENIIDESGMPKERFSAEFPKEGPSILRIQQVVRGDSAAYFCASSPAGNYEQYFGPGTRLTVT.